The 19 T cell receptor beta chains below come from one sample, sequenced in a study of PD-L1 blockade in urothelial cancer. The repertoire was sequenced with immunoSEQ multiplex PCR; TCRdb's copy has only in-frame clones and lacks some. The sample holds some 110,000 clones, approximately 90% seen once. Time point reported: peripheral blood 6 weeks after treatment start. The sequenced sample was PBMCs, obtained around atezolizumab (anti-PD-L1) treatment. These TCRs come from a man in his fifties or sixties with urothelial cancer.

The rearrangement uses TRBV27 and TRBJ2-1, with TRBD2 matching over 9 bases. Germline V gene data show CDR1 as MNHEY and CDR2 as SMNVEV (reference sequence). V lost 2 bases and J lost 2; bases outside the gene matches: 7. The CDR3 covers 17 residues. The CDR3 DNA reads TGTGCCAGCAGTTTAAGGGTAGCGGGAGCCACCTACAATGAGCAGTTCTTC. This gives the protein CASSLRVAGATYNEQFF.

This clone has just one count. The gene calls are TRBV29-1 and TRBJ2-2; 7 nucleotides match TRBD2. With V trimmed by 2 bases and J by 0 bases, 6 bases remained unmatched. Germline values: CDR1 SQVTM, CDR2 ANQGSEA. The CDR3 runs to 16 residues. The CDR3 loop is CSVETSGKANTGELFF. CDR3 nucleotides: TGCAGCGTTGAAACCAGCGGGAAAGCGAACACCGGGGAGCTGTTTTTT.

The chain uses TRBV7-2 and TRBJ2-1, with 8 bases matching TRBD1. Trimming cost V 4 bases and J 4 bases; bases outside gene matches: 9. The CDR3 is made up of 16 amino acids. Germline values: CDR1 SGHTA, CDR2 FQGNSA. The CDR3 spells CASSSSGTGAYNEQFF. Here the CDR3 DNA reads TGTGCCAGCAGCTCCTCCGGGACAGGTGCTTACAATGAGCAGTTCTTC.

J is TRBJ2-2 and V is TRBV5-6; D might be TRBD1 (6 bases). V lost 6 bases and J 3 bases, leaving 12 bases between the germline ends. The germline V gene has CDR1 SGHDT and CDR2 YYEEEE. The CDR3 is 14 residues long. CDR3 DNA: TGTGCCAGCACCGGGGACATCTACACCGGGGAGCTGTTTTTT. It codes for CASTGDIYTGELFF.

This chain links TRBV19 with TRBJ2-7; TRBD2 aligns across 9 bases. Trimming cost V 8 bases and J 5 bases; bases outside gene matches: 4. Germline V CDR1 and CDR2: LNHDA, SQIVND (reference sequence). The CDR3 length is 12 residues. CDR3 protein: CASSAGGDEQYF. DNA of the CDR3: TGTGCCAGTTCCGCGGGAGGGGACGAGCAGTACTTC.

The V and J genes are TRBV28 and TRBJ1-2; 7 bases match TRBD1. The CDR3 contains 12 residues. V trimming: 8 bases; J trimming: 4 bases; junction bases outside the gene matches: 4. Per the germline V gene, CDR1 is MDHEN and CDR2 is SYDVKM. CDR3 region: CASATGIYGYTF. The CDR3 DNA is TGTGCCAGCGCGACAGGGATCTATGGCTACACCTTC.

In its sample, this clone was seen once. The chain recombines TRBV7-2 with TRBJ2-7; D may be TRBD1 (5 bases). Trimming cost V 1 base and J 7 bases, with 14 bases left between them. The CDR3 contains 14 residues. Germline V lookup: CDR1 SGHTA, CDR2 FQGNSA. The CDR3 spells CASSLEARAREQYF. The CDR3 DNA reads TGTGCCAGCAGCTTAGAGGCCAGGGCCCGGGAGCAGTACTTC.

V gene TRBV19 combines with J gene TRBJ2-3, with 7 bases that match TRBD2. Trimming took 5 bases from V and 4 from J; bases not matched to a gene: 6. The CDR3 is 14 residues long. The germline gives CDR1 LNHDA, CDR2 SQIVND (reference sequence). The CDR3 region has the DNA TGTGCCAGTAGTCGCGGGAGAGGGCCAGATACGCAGTATTTT. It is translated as CASSRGRGPDTQYF.

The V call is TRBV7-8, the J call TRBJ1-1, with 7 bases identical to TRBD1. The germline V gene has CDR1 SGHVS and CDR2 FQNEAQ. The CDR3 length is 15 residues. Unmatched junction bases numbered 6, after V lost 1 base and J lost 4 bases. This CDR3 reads CASSLERGPGTEAFF. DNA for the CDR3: TGTGCCAGCAGCTTAGAAAGGGGGCCGGGCACTGAAGCTTTCTTT.

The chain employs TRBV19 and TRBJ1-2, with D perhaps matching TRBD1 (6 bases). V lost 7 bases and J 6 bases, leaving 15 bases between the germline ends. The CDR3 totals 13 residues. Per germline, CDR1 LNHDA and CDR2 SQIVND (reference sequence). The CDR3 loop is CASTGTRIHGYTF. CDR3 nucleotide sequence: TGTGCCAGTACGGGGACACGCATACATGGCTACACCTTC.

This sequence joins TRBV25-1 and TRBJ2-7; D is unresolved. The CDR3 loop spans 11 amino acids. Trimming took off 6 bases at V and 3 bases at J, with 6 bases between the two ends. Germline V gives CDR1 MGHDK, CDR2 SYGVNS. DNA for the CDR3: TGTGCCAGCAGCACCAGCTACGAGCAGTACTTC. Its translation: CASSTSYEQYF.

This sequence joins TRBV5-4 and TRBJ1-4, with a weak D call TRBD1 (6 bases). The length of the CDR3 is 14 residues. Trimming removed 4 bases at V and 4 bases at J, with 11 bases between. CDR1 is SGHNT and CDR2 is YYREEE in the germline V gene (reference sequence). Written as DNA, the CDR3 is TGTGCCAGCAGCCGCGGACAGCTTAATGAAAAACTGTTTTTT. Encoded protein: CASSRGQLNEKLFF. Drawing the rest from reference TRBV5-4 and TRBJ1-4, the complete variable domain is ETGVTQSPTHLIKTRGQQVTLRCSSQSGHNTVSWYQQALGQGPQFIFQYYREEENGRGNFPPRFSGLQFPNYSSELNVNALELDDSALYLCASSRGQLNEKLFFGSGTQLSVL.

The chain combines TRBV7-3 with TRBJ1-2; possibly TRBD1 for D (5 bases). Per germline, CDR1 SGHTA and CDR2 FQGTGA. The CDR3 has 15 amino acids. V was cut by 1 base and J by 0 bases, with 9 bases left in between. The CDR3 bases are TGTGCCAGCAGCTTAAGTGGGGCGCCTAACTATGGCTACACCTTC. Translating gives CASSLSGAPNYGYTF. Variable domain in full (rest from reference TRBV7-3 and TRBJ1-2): GAGVSQTPSNKVTEKGKYVELRCDPISGHTALYWYRQSLGQGPEFLIYFQGTGAADDSGLPNDRFFAVRPEGSVSTLKIQRTERGDSAVYLCASSLSGAPNYGYTFGSGTRLTVV.

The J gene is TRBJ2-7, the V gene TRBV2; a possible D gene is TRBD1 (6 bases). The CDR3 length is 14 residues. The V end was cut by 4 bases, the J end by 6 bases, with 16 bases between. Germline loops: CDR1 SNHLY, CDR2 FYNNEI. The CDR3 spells CASSVVRQGPEQYF. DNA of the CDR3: TGTGCCAGCAGTGTGGTGAGGCAGGGGCCCGAGCAGTACTTC.

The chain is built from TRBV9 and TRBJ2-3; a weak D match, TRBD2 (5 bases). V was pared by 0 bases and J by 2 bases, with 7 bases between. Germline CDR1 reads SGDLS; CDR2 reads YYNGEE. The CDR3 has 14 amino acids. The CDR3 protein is CASSVAGFTDTQYF. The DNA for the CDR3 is TGTGCCAGCAGCGTAGCGGGGTTCACAGATACGCAGTATTTT.

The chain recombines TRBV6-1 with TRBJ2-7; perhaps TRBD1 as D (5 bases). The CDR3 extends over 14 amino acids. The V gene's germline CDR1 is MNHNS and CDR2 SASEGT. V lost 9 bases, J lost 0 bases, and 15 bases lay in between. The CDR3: CASYQTAPSYEQYF. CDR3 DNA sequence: TGTGCCAGTTACCAGACAGCACCCTCCTACGAGCAGTACTTC.

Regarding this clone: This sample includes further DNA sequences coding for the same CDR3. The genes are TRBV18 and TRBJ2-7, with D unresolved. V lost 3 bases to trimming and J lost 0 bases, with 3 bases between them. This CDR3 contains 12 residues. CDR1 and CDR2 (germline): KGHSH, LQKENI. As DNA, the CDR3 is TGTGCCAGCTCACCGAGCTCCTACGAGCAGTACTTC. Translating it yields CASSPSSYEQYF.

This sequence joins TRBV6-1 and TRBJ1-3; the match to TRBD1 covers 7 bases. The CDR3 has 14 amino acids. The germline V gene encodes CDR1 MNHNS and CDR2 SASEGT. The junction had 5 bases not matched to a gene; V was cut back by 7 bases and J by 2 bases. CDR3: CASTPGTAGNTIYF. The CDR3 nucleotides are TGTGCCAGCACCCCCGGGACAGCTGGAAACACCATATATTTT.

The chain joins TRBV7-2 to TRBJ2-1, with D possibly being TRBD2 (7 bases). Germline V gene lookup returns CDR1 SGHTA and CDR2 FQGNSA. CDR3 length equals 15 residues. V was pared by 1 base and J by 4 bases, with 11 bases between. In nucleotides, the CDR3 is TGTGCCAGCAGCTTAGAGGGGGGGGGTTACAATGAGCAGTTCTTC. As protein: CASSLEGGGYNEQFF.